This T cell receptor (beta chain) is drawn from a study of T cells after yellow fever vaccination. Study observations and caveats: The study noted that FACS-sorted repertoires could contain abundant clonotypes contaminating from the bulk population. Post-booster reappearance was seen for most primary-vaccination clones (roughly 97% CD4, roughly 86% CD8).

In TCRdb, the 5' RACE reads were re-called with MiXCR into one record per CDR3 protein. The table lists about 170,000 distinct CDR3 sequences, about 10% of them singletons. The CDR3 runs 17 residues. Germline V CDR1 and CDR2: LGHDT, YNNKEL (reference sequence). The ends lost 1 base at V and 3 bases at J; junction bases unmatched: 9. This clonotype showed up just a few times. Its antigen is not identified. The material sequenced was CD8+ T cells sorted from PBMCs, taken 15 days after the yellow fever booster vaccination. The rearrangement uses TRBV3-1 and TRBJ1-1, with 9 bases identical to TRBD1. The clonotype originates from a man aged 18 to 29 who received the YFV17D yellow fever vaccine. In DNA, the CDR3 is TGTGCCAGCAGCCAAGGAGTTGGGACAGGGTGGGACACTGAAGCTTTCTTT. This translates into CASSQGVGTGWDTEAFF. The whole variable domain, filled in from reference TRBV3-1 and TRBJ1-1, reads DTAVSQTPKYLVTQMGNDKSIKCEQNLGHDTMYWYKQDSKKFLKIMFSYNNKELIINETVPNRFSPKSPDKAHLNLHINSLELGDSAVYFCASSQGVGTGWDTEAFFGQGTRLTVV.